This T cell receptor beta chain was captured in a study of T cell responses to AZD1222 COVID-19 vaccine. Whole-study context: Whether given at about 4 or about 12 weeks, second doses were pooled.

CDR1 and CDR2 from the germline V gene are LNHDA and SQIVND (reference sequence). The germline V and J ends were trimmed by 4 bases and 5 bases, with 11 bases remaining between them. CDR3 length equals 13 residues. Notes on this clone: The antigen remains undetermined.

Study-wide points: Increased Spike-specific TCR breadth and depth were observed after two AZD1222 doses. Among the donors, most were white British and more were female, and clonal diversity was possibly underestimated. Unmutated regions of variants are reportedly targeted by nearly half of spike-specific TCRs.

Generated by immunoSEQ multiplex PCR, the TCRdb table keeps only in-frame clones and is missing some. The sample holds some 130,000 clones, over 85% seen once. The chain links TRBV19 to TRBJ1-1; TRBD1 might be the D (6 bases). The sequenced sample was peripheral blood, obtained on day 0 of AZD1222 vaccination. The TCR was taken from an adult in good health. CDR3 residues: CASSSLRGTEAFF. In nucleotides, the CDR3 is TGTGCCAGTAGTAGCCTCAGGGGTACTGAAGCTTTCTTT.